This T cell receptor (beta chain) emerged from a study of OX40 agonist ivuxolimab in advanced cancers. The repertoire was sequenced with immunoSEQ multiplex PCR; TCRdb's copy has only in-frame clones and lacks some. The sample shows 55,000 to 70,000 clones, 75% to 90% of them seen only once. The CDR3 has 15 residues. The germline V gene encodes CDR1 GTSNPN and CDR2 SVGIG (reference sequence). The ends were cut back, 0 bases at V and 2 bases at J, with 12 bases in the middle. This receptor was identified in an adult with an advanced solid tumor such as melanoma, head and neck, liver or kidney cancer. Sequencing was performed on CD4+ or CD8+ T cells sorted from blood, taken in a trial of the OX40 agonist ivuxolimab. This chain links TRBV30 with TRBJ2-3; D is possibly TRBD2 (5 bases). The CDR3 is CAWSVHRGLTDTQYF. In DNA, the CDR3 is TGTGCCTGGAGTGTACATAGAGGACTCACAGATACGCAGTATTTT. Full variable domain (rest looked up from reference TRBV30 and TRBJ2-3): SQTIHQWPATLVQPVGSPLSLECTVEGTSNPNLYWYRQAAGRGLQLLFYSVGIGQISSEVPQNLSASRPQDRQFILSSKKLLLSDSGFYLCAWSVHRGLTDTQYFGPGTRLTVL.